Below are 25 T cell receptor beta chains sequenced from a single sample in a study of cytotoxic CD8 clonotypes in ibrutinib-treated CLL. The repertoire was sequenced with immunoSEQ multiplex PCR; TCRdb's copy has only in-frame clones and lacks some. The data contain roughly 51,000 clones, approximately 51% of them singletons. Sequences were derived from PBMCs, sampled after 12 months of ibrutinib treatment. The source of these receptors is a human donor with chronic lymphocytic leukemia.

The chain recombines TRBV2 with TRBJ2-2; 13 bases match TRBD2. This CDR3 comprises 16 residues. Trimming at V came to 6 bases and at J to 4 bases, leaving 5 bases not matched to a gene. CDR1 is SNHLY and CDR2 is FYNNEI in the germline V gene. CDR3 region: CASRPGLAGVTGELFF. The CDR3 coding sequence is TGTGCCAGCAGGCCAGGACTAGCGGGAGTCACCGGGGAGCTGTTTTTT.

The chain carries TRBV7-2 and TRBJ1-5, with D unresolved. The CDR3 runs 14 residues. Germline CDR1 is SGHTA and CDR2 is FQGNSA. Trimming removed 5 bases at V and 0 bases at J, with 8 bases between. CDR3 sequence: CASSEYYSNQPQHF. The CDR3 nucleotides read TGTGCCAGCAGCGAATATTATAGCAATCAGCCCCAGCATTTT. Variable domain in full (rest from reference TRBV7-2 and TRBJ1-5): GAGVSQSPSNKVTEKGKDVELRCDPISGHTALYWYRQSLGQGLEFLIYFQGNSAPDKSGLPSDRFSAERTGGSVSTLTIQRTQQEDSAVYLCASSEYYSNQPQHFGDGTRLSIL.

The V call is TRBV2, the J call TRBJ2-7; D unresolved. CDR3 length equals 12 residues. Germline lookup yields CDR1 SNHLY and CDR2 FYNNEI. V was trimmed by 0 bases and J by 3 bases, leaving 3 bases between them. The CDR3 spells CASSEANYEQYF. CDR3 DNA: TGTGCCAGCAGTGAAGCCAACTACGAGCAGTACTTC.

V gene TRBV7-8 combines with J gene TRBJ2-3, with 8 positions matching TRBD1. With V trimmed by 5 bases and J by 4 bases, 5 bases remained unmatched. Germline lookup yields CDR1 SGHVS and CDR2 FQNEAQ. This CDR3 region has 14 residues. In DNA, the CDR3 is TGTGCCAGCAGCCCTCGGACAGGGTCAGATACGCAGTATTTT. Protein sequence: CASSPRTGSDTQYF.

The CDR3 nucleotides read TGCGCCAGCAGCTTGGCCAAGACAGCCGAGCAGTACTTC. This codes for CASSLAKTAEQYF. The chain uses TRBV5-1 and TRBJ2-7; possibly TRBD1 for D (5 bases). Germline-derived CDR1 and CDR2 are SGHRS and YFSETQ. The CDR3 runs 13 residues. Trimming shortened V by 0 bases and J by 6 bases, and 10 bases separated the two germline ends.

Only a few counts were recorded for this clone. The chain combines TRBV5-6 with TRBJ1-5; perhaps TRBD1 as D (6 bases). In germline, CDR1 is SGHDT, CDR2 YYEEEE. There are 13 residues in the CDR3. Trimming removed 2 bases from V and 4 bases from J, with 7 bases in between. The CDR3 DNA sequence: TGTGCCAGCAGCTTAGACAGGAATCAGCCCCAGCATTTT. The encoded protein is CASSLDRNQPQHF. Filled out from reference TRBV5-6 and TRBJ1-5, the complete variable domain reads DAGVTQSPTHLIKTRGQQVTLRCSPKSGHDTVSWYQQALGQGPQFIFQYYEEEERQRGNFPDRFSGHQFPNYSSELNVNALLLGDSALYLCASSLDRNQPQHFGDGTRLSIL.

This clone was recorded many times. The V call is TRBV7-2, the J call TRBJ1-6; perhaps TRBD1 as D (6 bases). V was clipped by 4 bases and J by 2 bases, with 15 bases between them. CDR3 length equals 17 residues. The germline V gene encodes CDR1 SGHTA and CDR2 FQGNSA. The CDR3 region is CASSSIRGGPYNSPLHF. As DNA, the CDR3 is TGTGCCAGCAGCTCGATCAGGGGAGGCCCCTATAATTCACCCCTCCACTTT.

As DNA, the CDR3 is TGTGCCAGCAGCTTAATAGCGGACTCGCTTCGGGGGCAGTTCTTC. This translates into CASSLIADSLRGQFF. The rearrangement joins TRBV7-3 to TRBJ2-1, with D possibly matching TRBD2 (6 bases). The CDR3 covers 15 residues. Germline CDR1 and CDR2: SGHTA and FQGTGA. Trimming pared 1 base from V and 12 bases from J, leaving 19 bases between.

The V and J genes are TRBV7-2 and TRBJ1-1; D unclear. The CDR3 is made up of 12 amino acids. CDR1 is SGHTA and CDR2 is FQGNSA in the germline V gene. V lost 0 bases and J lost 4, with 3 bases in between. CDR3 region: CASSLAGTEAFF. The CDR3 coding sequence is TGTGCCAGCAGCTTAGCGGGCACTGAAGCTTTCTTT.

The V gene is TRBV5-1, the J gene TRBJ2-2, with D perhaps matching TRBD2 (6 bases). Trimming took off 3 bases at V and 5 bases at J, with 17 bases between the two ends. This CDR3 is built from 16 residues. The germline V gene has CDR1 SGHRS and CDR2 YFSETQ. The DNA for the CDR3 is TGCGCCAGCAGCTCCGGGGGAGGAACTACAACCGGGGAGCTGTTTTTT. Translating gives CASSSGGGTTTGELFF.

The chain combines TRBV2 with TRBJ1-3; D ambiguous. The CDR3 is 15 amino acids. V was cut by 2 bases and J by 4 bases, with 12 bases left in between. Germline-derived CDR1 and CDR2 are SNHLY and FYNNEI. CDR3 in amino acids: CASSERRVVGNTIYF. The CDR3 DNA is TGTGCCAGCAGTGAACGGCGGGTAGTAGGAAACACCATATATTTT.

The chain joins TRBV5-4 to TRBJ1-4; D is unresolved. V lost 0 bases and J 5 bases, leaving 14 bases between the germline ends. The CDR3 consists of 16 residues. Germline CDR1 reads SGHNT; CDR2 reads YYREEE (reference sequence). This CDR3 is CASSLGSPLANEKLFF. The CDR3 coding sequence is TGTGCCAGCAGCTTGGGGAGTCCTCTAGCCAATGAAAAACTGTTTTTT.

V usage is TRBV2 and J usage is TRBJ2-2; D is unclear. Deletions cut 3 bases from V and 8 bases from J, with 16 bases between. The CDR3 spans 15 residues. The germline CDR1 and CDR2 sequences are SNHLY and FYNNEI. The CDR3 DNA is TGTGCCAGCAGTGATCTAGGACCTATGACTGGGGAGCTGTTTTTT. This codes for CASSDLGPMTGELFF.

V is TRBV2 and J is TRBJ1-2; possible D gene TRBD1, 6 bases. V shed 6 bases and J shed 3 bases, with 11 bases lying between them. The CDR3 consists of 13 residues. Looked up from germline, CDR1 is SNHLY and CDR2 is FYNNEI. The CDR3 DNA reads TGTGCCAGCAGGCAGGACAGATACTATGGCTACACCTTC. Its translation: CASRQDRYYGYTF.

This clone turned up a few times. The chain links TRBV9 to TRBJ1-1; D ambiguous. The CDR3 consists of 13 residues. Trimming took off 0 bases at V and 1 base at J, with 4 bases between the two ends. Looked up from germline, CDR1 is SGDLS and CDR2 is YYNGEE. Written as DNA, the CDR3 is TGTGCCAGCAGCGTAGGTAGGAACACTGAAGCTTTCTTT. Its protein product is CASSVGRNTEAFF.

The chain links TRBV21-1 to TRBJ1-5; the table's TRBD1 call for D was not verified on the DNA. TRBV21-1 is recorded as a pseudogene. The CDR3 extends over 17 amino acids. The DNA of the CDR3 is TGTGCCAGCAGCTTGGGACACCCTGGATATAGCAATCAGCCCCAGCATTTT. It yields the protein CASSLGHPGYSNQPQHF.

The V call is TRBV15, the J call TRBJ2-3; D uncertain. The CDR3 length is 15 residues. V lost 3 bases to trimming and J lost 4 bases, with 14 bases between them. CDR1 LNHNV and CDR2 YYDKDF come from the germline V gene (reference sequence). In DNA form, the CDR3 reads TGTGCCACCAGCAGTCCCCCCACCGGAGCAGATACGCAGTATTTT. It yields the protein CATSSPPTGADTQYF.

The V gene is TRBV28, the J gene TRBJ1-2; the D gene is possibly TRBD1 (5 bases). Germline values: CDR1 MDHEN, CDR2 SYDVKM. The CDR3 totals 13 residues. Trimming cost V 6 bases and J 2 bases, with 10 bases left between them. The CDR3 here is CASSSGANYGYTF. DNA for the CDR3: TGTGCCAGCAGCTCCGGGGCCAACTATGGCTACACCTTC.

The CDR3 sequence: CASSPHTGELFF. CDR3 bases: TGTGCCAGCAGCCCCCACACCGGGGAGCTGTTTTTT. The V gene is TRBV9, the J gene TRBJ2-2, with unresolved D. CDR3 length equals 12 residues. The germline V gene encodes CDR1 SGDLS and CDR2 YYNGEE. V was trimmed by 4 bases and J by 3 bases, leaving 4 bases between them. Supplemented by reference TRBV9 and TRBJ2-2, the full variable domain reads DSGVTQTPKHLITATGQRVTLRCSPRSGDLSVYWYQQSLDQGLQFLIQYYNGEERAKGNILERFSAQQFPDLHSELNLSSLELGDSALYFCASSPHTGELFFGEGSRLTVL.

This sequence joins TRBV9 and TRBJ2-1; D remains unclear. This CDR3 has 14 amino acids. Trimming pared 0 bases from V and 0 bases from J, leaving 4 bases between. CDR1 is SGDLS and CDR2 is YYNGEE in the germline V gene. The CDR3 is CASSVEVSYNEQFF. The CDR3 DNA reads TGTGCCAGCAGCGTAGAAGTCTCCTACAATGAGCAGTTCTTC.

The genes are TRBV15 and TRBJ1-5; maybe TRBD1 (6 bases). CDR1 LNHNV and CDR2 YYDKDF come from the germline V gene (reference sequence). The V gene lost 4 bases and the J gene lost 5 bases, with 9 bases spanning the gap. CDR3 length: 13 residues. The CDR3 DNA reads TGTGCCACCAGCATTGGGGGCCATCAGCCCCAGCATTTT. Translating it yields CATSIGGHQPQHF.

The rearrangement links TRBV18 to TRBJ1-1; TRBD1 might be the D (5 bases). Germline V gene sequence: CDR1 KGHSH, CDR2 LQKENI. The CDR3 consists of 14 residues. V dropped 0 bases and J dropped 11 bases, with 16 bases sitting between them. The CDR3 DNA reads TGTGCCAGCTCACCACCGAACAGTAGGGGAACCGCTTTCTTT. It codes for CASSPPNSRGTAFF. Together with reference TRBV18 and TRBJ1-1, the CDR3 gives the full variable domain: NAGVMQNPRHLVRRRGQEARLRCSPMKGHSHVYWYRQLPEEGLKFMVYLQKENIIDESGMPKERFSAEFPKEGPSILRIQQVVRGDSAAYFCASSPPNSRGTAFFGQGTRLTVV.

This chain links TRBV29-1 with TRBJ2-6, with 8 nucleotides matching TRBD1. The J segment lost 0 bases and the V segment lost 6 bases, leaving 4 bases of the junction unmatched. CDR1 and CDR2 (germline): SQVTM, ANQGSEA. This CDR3 has 15 residues. The chain's CDR3 is CSVGTGNSGANVLTF. The DNA of the CDR3 is TGCAGCGTGGGGACAGGAAACTCTGGGGCCAACGTCCTGACTTTC. Filled out from reference TRBV29-1 and TRBJ2-6, the complete variable domain reads SAVISQKPSRDICQRGTSLTIQCQVDSQVTMMFWYRQQPGQSLTLIATANQGSEATYESGFVIDKFPISRPNLTFSTLTVSNMSPEDSSIYLCSVGTGNSGANVLTFGAGSRLTVL.

The chain recombines TRBV27 with TRBJ2-3; D unresolved. CDR3 size: 14 residues. Germline CDR1 is MNHEY and CDR2 is SMNVEV (reference sequence). Trimming removed 4 bases from V and 2 bases from J, with 10 bases in between. The CDR3 DNA follows: TGTGCCAGCAGTTCTGGCAGAACCACAGATACGCAGTATTTT. It is translated as CASSSGRTTDTQYF.

This clone has just one count. The gene calls are TRBV10-3 and TRBJ2-5, with D maybe TRBD1 (6 bases). V was cut by 5 bases and J by 0 bases, with 10 bases left in between. Germline CDR1 reads ENHRY; CDR2 reads SYGVKD. The CDR3 is 14 residues long. CDR3 loop: CAISWTEHQETQYF. Here the CDR3 DNA reads TGTGCCATCAGTTGGACAGAGCACCAAGAGACCCAGTACTTC.